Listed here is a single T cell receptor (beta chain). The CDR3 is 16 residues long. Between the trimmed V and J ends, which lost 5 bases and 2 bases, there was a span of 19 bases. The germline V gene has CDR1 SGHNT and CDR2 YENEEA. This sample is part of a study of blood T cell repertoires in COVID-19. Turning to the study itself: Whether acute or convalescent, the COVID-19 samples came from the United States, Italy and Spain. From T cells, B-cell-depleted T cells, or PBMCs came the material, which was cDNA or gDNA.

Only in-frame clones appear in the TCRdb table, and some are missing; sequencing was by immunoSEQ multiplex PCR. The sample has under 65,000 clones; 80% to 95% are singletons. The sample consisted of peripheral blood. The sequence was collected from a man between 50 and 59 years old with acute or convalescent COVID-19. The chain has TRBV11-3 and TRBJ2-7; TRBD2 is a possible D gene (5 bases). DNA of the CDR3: TGTGCCAGCAGCACTCGGACTGAAAAAGTACCCTACGAGCAGTACTTC. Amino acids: CASSTRTEKVPYEQYF.